The rows below give T cell receptor beta chains drawn from one sample of a study of control samples from healthy donors and cancer patients. The table came from immunoSEQ multiplex PCR; TCRdb's copy has only in-frame clones and leaves some out. Seen here are about 52,000 clones, 85% to 95% observed once, and the top ten hold about 2.4%. Sequencing was done on a sample of blood. These receptors all come from a man aged 30 to 45 in good health. Both conserved end residues are part of each CDR3. A D gene is named only where the DNA matches it firmly. Size is stated for part of the rows, as once, few or many counts, or as a class when the clone is expanded.

v_gene,j_gene,abundance,d_gene,CDR3nt,CDR3aa
TRBV19,TRBJ2-1,-,-,TGTGCCAGTAGTAAACCCCCGGGGGCTGGAAACTACAATGAGCAGTTCTTC,CASSKPPGAGNYNEQFF
TRBV9,TRBJ2-3,once,TRBD2,TGTGCCAGCAGTGGGAGGACGGGACTAGCGGCCGCAGATACGCAGTATTTT,CASSGRTGLAAADTQYF
TRBV7-3,TRBJ2-2,-,-,TGTGCCAGCAGCCCCAGGTGGGCAGGCACCGGGGAGCTGTTTTTT,CASSPRWAGTGELFF
TRBV2,TRBJ2-1,few,TRBD2,TGTGCCAGCAGGGCTAGCGGGAGGAATGAGCAGTTCTTC,CASRASGRNEQFF
TRBV19,TRBJ2-1,-,-,TGTGCCAGTAGCCTCGTGGGGAGCTCCTACAATGAGCAGTTCTTC,CASSLVGSSYNEQFF
TRBV5-1,TRBJ2-3,-,TRBD2,TGCGCCAGCAGCTTACCTAGCGGGACGGGAGATACGCAGTATTTT,CASSLPSGTGDTQYF
TRBV4-1,TRBJ1-4,once,-,TGCGCCAGCACCGCAAGATACAGGACGGAAGCAACTAATGAAAAACTGTTTTTT,CASTARYRTEATNEKLFF
TRBV7-9,TRBJ2-3,-,TRBD1,TGTGCCAGCAGCTTAGAGGACAGGGGGGCCACAGATACGCAGTATTTT,CASSLEDRGATDTQYF
TRBV7-2,TRBJ1-5,-,-,TGTGCCAGCAGCCAGGAGGGGACTAGCAATCAGCCCCAGCATTTT,CASSQEGTSNQPQHF
TRBV9,TRBJ2-2,-,-,TGTGCCAGCAGCGTAGAGCCCGGGAACACCGGGGAGCTGTTTTTT,CASSVEPGNTGELFF
TRBV24-1,TRBJ1-1,-,TRBD1,TGTGCCACCAGTGAGAACAGGGGGGCTGAAGCTTTCTTT,CATSENRGAEAFF
TRBV9,TRBJ1-1,once,-,TGTGCCAGCAGCGTAGATCAGGGAGCTGAAGCTTTCTTT,CASSVDQGAEAFF
TRBV27,TRBJ1-1,-,TRBD1,TGTGCCAGCAGTTTCAGGGGGGCAGCTTTCTTT,CASSFRGAAFF
TRBV18,TRBJ2-2,-,-,TGTGCCAGCTCACCGGAAGCCGCCGGGGAGCTGTTTTTT,CASSPEAAGELFF
TRBV18,TRBJ2-7,once,-,TGTGCCAGCTCACCGTCGAGCGGGACAAGCTCCTACGAGCAGTACTTC,CASSPSSGTSSYEQYF
TRBV28,TRBJ2-1,once,TRBD1,TGTGCCAGCAGTTTCAGGACAGGGGGCGATTACAATGAGCAGTTCTTC,CASSFRTGGDYNEQFF
TRBV5-6,TRBJ2-3,once,-,TGTGCCAGCAGCTTGGCGAGGGATACGCAGTATTTT,CASSLARDTQYF
TRBV5-1,TRBJ2-1,-,-,TGCGCCAGCAGCTTTACAGTGAGCTCCTACAATGAGCAGTTCTTC,CASSFTVSSYNEQFF
TRBV24-1,TRBJ2-1,-,TRBD2,TGTGCCACCAGTGAGACTAGCGGGAGTTCCGATGAGCAGTTCTTC,CATSETSGSSDEQFF
TRBV9,TRBJ1-6,-,-,TGTGCCAGCAGCGTAGGGCAGCGTGCACCCCTCCACTTT,CASSVGQRAPLHF
TRBV5-1,TRBJ2-1,-,TRBD2,TGCGCCAGCACGGCCTTAGCGGGAGAGGGCAATGAGCAGTTCTTC,CASTALAGEGNEQFF
TRBV7-9,TRBJ1-6,-,-,TGTGCCAGCAGCCGGATGGGGGGATCACCCCTCCACTTT,CASSRMGGSPLHF